Described below is a single T cell receptor beta chain sequence and its context. These data come from a study of blood T cell repertoires in COVID-19. Study-wide background: COVID-19 samples collected from the United States, Italy and Spain covered acute and convalescent phases.

The CDR3 is 21 amino acids. J gave up 3 bases and V 5 bases, and 22 bases lay outside the gene matches. CDR1 is MNHEY and CDR2 is SMNVEV in the germline V gene (reference sequence). In the study's own analysis: From reference gene primer amplification, estimates of nucleated cell counts were derived. Measured with immunoSEQ multiplex PCR; TCRdb has only the in-frame clones, and not every one. V and J calls and clone size are given by that table; D and trimming were obtained from the DNA. The table lists about 120,000 clones, roughly 88% of them singletons. The sample consisted of peripheral blood. This sequence joins TRBV27 and TRBJ2-7; 13 nucleotides agree with TRBD2. This receptor was identified in a woman older than 75 with acute or convalescent COVID-19. Here the CDR3 reads CASSRKVGGLAGPTQYYEQYF. CDR3 bases: TGTGCCAGCAGTCGCAAGGTAGGGGGACTAGCGGGGCCCACACAATACTACGAGCAGTACTTC.